These T cell receptor beta chains were read from a single sample in a study of CD8 T cells in ankylosing spondylitis. MiXCR, run by TCRdb on the 5' RACE reads, gives a single entry per CDR3 protein. Of 240,000 or so distinct CDR3 sequences listed, 7.5% to 9% are singletons. Input material: blood, either unsorted or a sorted T cell fraction (not recorded which). These receptors all come from a male donor with ankylosing spondylitis or in good health (not recorded which). Each CDR3 is given with its conserved first and last residue. A D gene is named only where the DNA matches it firmly. Expanded clones get a size class; other rows say once, few or many, or leave the size out.

TRBD2,15,TRBJ2-1,TRBV4-2,.,CASSPGRDSYNEQFF,TGTGCCAGCAGCCCAGGGAGGGACTCCTACAATGAGCAGTTCTTC
.,13,TRBJ1-2,TRBV10-1,many,CASSPGAGTRYTF,TGCGCCAGCAGTCCCGGGGCCGGAACCCGCTACACCTTC
.,14,TRBJ1-3,TRBV30,.,CAWSWGSSGNTIYF,TGTGCCTGGAGCTGGGGGAGCTCTGGAAACACCATATATTTT
.,16,TRBJ1-1,TRBV5-1,many,CASSPQRGSPYTEAFF,TGCGCCAGCAGCCCTCAACGGGGCTCCCCCTACACTGAAGCTTTCTTT
TRBD2,14,TRBJ2-5,TRBV20-1,many,CSAPGLAGGETQYF,TGCAGTGCACCTGGACTAGCGGGAGGAGAGACCCAGTACTTC
.,15,TRBJ1-6,TRBV20-1,many,CSVSARGGDSSPLHF,TGCAGTGTTTCAGCCCGGGGGGGGGATAGCTCACCCCTCCACTTT
.,14,TRBJ2-3,TRBV6-2/TRBV6-3,.,CASSRSHRADTQYF,TGTGCCAGCAGCCGTTCCCACAGGGCAGATACGCAGTATTTT
.,13,TRBJ2-3,TRBV20-1,many,CSAEAGITDTQYF,TGCAGTGCGGAGGCGGGGATCACAGATACGCAGTATTTT
.,14,TRBJ2-1,TRBV6-5,many,CASSYKQGWDEQFF,TGTGCCAGCAGTTATAAGCAGGGGTGGGATGAGCAGTTCTTC
TRBD2,16,TRBJ2-1,TRBV15,.,CATSRGTSGSQDEQFF,TGTGCCACCAGCAGAGGGACTAGCGGGAGTCAAGATGAGCAGTTCTTC
.,15,TRBJ2-6,TRBV20-1,many,CSVRRGATGANVLTF,TGCAGTGTCAGACGTGGGGCGACTGGGGCCAACGTCCTGACTTTC
.,15,TRBJ2-7,TRBV4-3,.,CASSQGGTVSYEQYF,TGCGCCAGCAGCCAAGGCGGGACAGTCTCCTACGAGCAGTACTTC
.,20,TRBJ1-1,TRBV20-1,many,CSARGSATWSRDTKNTEAFF,TGCAGTGCTAGAGGCTCGGCGACCTGGAGCCGGGACACGAAGAACACTGAAGCTTTCTTT
.,18,TRBJ2-1,TRBV6-2/TRBV6-3,many,CASSYLLSGGRVYNEQFF,TGTGCCAGCAGTTACCTCCTTAGTGGAGGGCGGGTATACAATGAGCAGTTCTTC
TRBD1,13,TRBJ2-1,TRBV30,few,CAWTGTGYNEQFF,TGTGCCTGGACCGGGACAGGGTACAATGAGCAGTTCTTC
TRBD1,14,TRBJ1-6,TRBV5-1,few,CASSWDRVNSPLHF,TGCGCCAGCAGCTGGGACAGGGTGAATTCACCCCTCCACTTT
.,12,TRBJ2-1,TRBV7-9,few,CASSFRAPEQFF,TGTGCCAGCAGCTTTCGGGCACCTGAGCAGTTCTTC
TRBD1,15,TRBJ2-7,TRBV9,many,CASSVDGTGVDEQYF,TGTGCCAGCAGCGTAGATGGGACAGGGGTAGACGAGCAGTACTTC
.,13,TRBJ2-5,TRBV20-1,many,CSARDLMSETQYF,TGCAGTGCTAGAGATCTGATGTCGGAGACCCAGTACTTC
.,14,TRBJ2-4,TRBV5-1,many,CASSLGDSFNIQYF,TGCGCCAGCAGCCTGGGAGACAGCTTCAACATTCAGTACTTC
TRBD2,13,TRBJ2-1,TRBV6-2/TRBV6-3,many,CASGTSLPPEQFF,TGTGCCAGCGGGACTAGCCTACCCCCTGAGCAGTTCTTC
TRBD2,15,TRBJ2-1,TRBV3-1,many,CASRTSGRALGEQFF,TGTGCCAGCCGGACTAGCGGGAGGGCCCTGGGTGAGCAGTTCTTC
.,15,TRBJ2-2,TRBV9,many,CASGSGADGAGELFF,TGTGCCAGCGGCTCCGGGGCTGATGGGGCCGGGGAGCTGTTTTTT
.,15,TRBJ1-2,TRBV15,many,CATSSNLVGAGGYTF,TGTGCCACCAGCAGTAATCTTGTGGGGGCTGGTGGCTACACCTTC
TRBD1,15,TRBJ1-3,TRBV12-3/TRBV12-4,many,CASSPDTGVRNTIYF,TGTGCCAGCAGTCCCGATACAGGGGTGAGAAACACCATATATTTT
TRBD2,15,TRBJ2-1,TRBV12-5,.,CASGRTSGKYNEQFF,TGTGCTAGTGGACGGACTAGCGGGAAGTACAATGAGCAGTTCTTC
TRBD1,14,TRBJ2-7,TRBV7-9,many,CASSRDRGRYEQYF,TGTGCCAGCAGCCGGGACAGGGGACGGTACGAGCAGTACTTC
.,14,TRBJ2-3,TRBV7-8,many,CASSLDEVGDTQYF,TGTGCCAGCAGCTTAGACGAGGTTGGAGATACGCAGTATTTT
.,14,TRBJ2-2,TRBV12-3/TRBV12-4,many,CASIFTMNTGELFF,TGTGCCAGCATTTTCACGATGAACACCGGGGAGCTGTTTTTT
.,14,TRBJ2-7,TRBV20-1,many,CSAGGSGSSYEQYF,TGCAGTGCTGGGGGGAGCGGGTCTTCCTACGAGCAGTACTTC
TRBD1,16,TRBJ1-2,TRBV10-3,many,CAISESPPQGDYGYTF,TGTGCCATCAGTGAGTCCCCACCCCAGGGGGACTATGGCTACACCTTC
.,13,TRBJ1-5,TRBV20-1,few,CSAVKSSNQPQHF,TGCAGTGCTGTAAAATCTTCAAATCAGCCCCAGCATTTT